The 8 T cell receptor beta chains reported below all come from one sample, sequenced in a study of T cells after posttransplantation cyclophosphamide. Repertoires were generated with immunoSEQ multiplex PCR, while TCRdb's copy carries only in-frame clones and drops some. Recorded here are roughly 24,000 clones, none singletons. Sequencing was performed on PBMCs. Receptors originate from a woman aged 55-69 years in good health, CMV-negative, and a related stem cell transplant donor.

This clone was seen at least ten times. The J gene is TRBJ2-1, the V gene TRBV9, with a tentative D call TRBD2 (5 bases). The germline V gene has CDR1 SGDLS and CDR2 YYNGEE. The CDR3 consists of 15 residues. V was cut by 0 bases and J by 7 bases, with 14 bases left in between. CDR3 coding DNA: TGTGCCAGCAGCGTAGTGGCTAGCTTCGGGAATGAGCAGTTCTTC. Translation gives CASSVVASFGNEQFF.

This clone was detected many times. The chain links TRBV4-3 to TRBJ1-5; D not certain. This CDR3 contains 14 residues. Trimming took 4 bases from V and 6 from J, leaving 13 bases between them. Germline CDR1 and CDR2: LGHNA and YSLEER. CDR3 loop: CASSLSVLSQPQHF. CDR3 bases: TGCGCCAGCAGCCTAAGTGTCCTTAGTCAGCCCCAGCATTTT.

This clone was observed many times. This chain uses TRBV28 with TRBJ1-1; 8 nucleotides line up with TRBD1. Looked up from germline, CDR1 is MDHEN and CDR2 is SYDVKM. This CDR3 is built from 15 residues. With V trimmed by 7 bases and J by 3 bases, 10 bases remained unmatched. The CDR3 DNA reads TGTGCCAGCACCGAAACCAGACAGGGGTACACTGAAGCTTTCTTT. This codes for CASTETRQGYTEAFF.

This clone has a count of ten or more. The chain uses TRBV27 and TRBJ2-7; D possibly corresponds to TRBD1 (5 bases). CDR1 is MNHEY, CDR2 SMNVEV, per germline (reference sequence). V lost 2 bases to trimming and J lost 6 bases, with 8 bases between them. This CDR3 contains 12 residues. The CDR3 DNA reads TGTGCCAGCAGTTTAGCAGGGCGCGAGCAGTACTTC. Amino acid sequence: CASSLAGREQYF.

There are many counts of this clone. This chain connects TRBV5-4 to TRBJ1-1; D is perhaps TRBD1 (6 bases). V lost 9 bases to trimming and J lost 0 bases, with 15 bases between them. Looked up from germline, CDR1 is SGHNT and CDR2 is YYREEE (reference sequence). CDR3 length: 14 amino acids. CDR3 DNA sequence: TGTGCCACTTCCAGGGGTTTCATGAACACTGAAGCTTTCTTT. It encodes CATSRGFMNTEAFF.

This clone was seen at least ten times. V is TRBV7-9 and J is TRBJ2-7; tentatively, D is TRBD1 (5 bases). The germline CDR1 and CDR2 sequences are SEHNR and FQNEAQ (reference sequence). V was cut by 5 bases and J by 6 bases, with 11 bases left in between. The CDR3 runs to 12 residues. The CDR3 region has the DNA TGTGCCAGCAGCCTACAGGCGGTCGAGCAGTACTTC. This gives the protein CASSLQAVEQYF.

In this sample, this clone turned up many times. The gene calls are TRBV19 and TRBJ1-5; a possible D gene is TRBD1 (6 bases). This CDR3 spans 13 amino acids. V was pared by 8 bases and J by 9 bases, with 17 bases between. Germline CDR1 LNHDA, CDR2 SQIVND (reference sequence). CDR3 sequence (DNA): TGTGCCAGTCGCTCCTCAGGGGAAAGGCCCCAGCATTTT. It yields the protein CASRSSGERPQHF.

There are many counts of this clone. This chain connects TRBV5-4 to TRBJ2-3; a possible D gene is TRBD1 (6 bases). Germline V gene data show CDR1 as SGHNT and CDR2 as YYREEE (reference sequence). The CDR3 covers 16 residues. The V and J ends lost 4 bases and 2 bases respectively, with 17 bases between them. The CDR3 coding sequence is TGTGCCAGCAGCCCCGCCGGGACACTCTCCACAGATACGCAGTATTTT. This gives the protein CASSPAGTLSTDTQYF. Combining the CDR3 with reference TRBV5-4 and TRBJ2-3 gives the whole variable domain ETGVTQSPTHLIKTRGQQVTLRCSSQSGHNTVSWYQQALGQGPQFIFQYYREEENGRGNFPPRFSGLQFPNYSSELNVNALELDDSALYLCASSPAGTLSTDTQYFGPGTRLTVL.